This T cell receptor beta chain comes out of a study of TIL therapy for anti-PD-1-resistant metastatic lung cancer. Overall study context: Patients then received nivolumab; progressors got lymphodepletion, TIL and IL-2.

The immunoSEQ assay was v3. Clones were read by immunoSEQ multiplex PCR, and TCRdb kept only the in-frame ones, dropping some. In the table there are about 45,000 clones, 70% to 85% of which are singletons. Trimming took off 11 bases at V and 0 bases at J, with 13 bases between the two ends. CDR1 SGHAT and CDR2 FQDESV come from the germline V gene (reference sequence). The CDR3 length is 14 residues. Stated time point: pre-treatment sample, taken before nivolumab and TIL therapy. The sequencing here drew on blood, taken at baseline. V is TRBV11-1 and J is TRBJ2-2; D is tentatively TRBD1 or TRBD2 (7 bases each). The TCR comes from a man in his 70s with non-small cell lung cancer. The CDR3 is CAGGDRPNTGELFF. The CDR3 bases are TGTGCCGGGGGGGACAGACCGAACACCGGGGAGCTGTTTTTT.